This is a list of T cell receptor beta chains from one sample in a study of shared clonotypes between healthy human individuals. Here immunoSEQ multiplex PCR was the method, and the copy in TCRdb shows in-frame clones only, minus some. Of a few hundred thousand clones listed, roughly three quarters are singletons. What was sequenced was PBMCs. The receptor set was obtained from a woman aged 40-49 years in good health. Some clones in this sample may be carry-over from other donors' samples. Each CDR3 is given with its conserved first and last residue.

v_gene | CDR3aa
TRBV5-1 | CASSPRLARSYNEQFF
TRBV11-2 | CASSLVGGRSTGELFF
TRBV30 | CASTSTDTQYF
TRBV4-2 | CASSPQPAATNTGELFF
TRBV5-1 | CASSTGPGETQYF
TRBV2 | CASKGQLSSYEQYF
TRBV29-1 | CSVDRDYGYTF
TRBV5-1 | CASSLGQGTQKLFF
TRBV7-2 | CASSYSADTQYF
TRBV4-1 | CASSQVRVNYEQYF
TRBV28 | CASSPPGGTTEAFF
TRBV10-3 | CAISQGDLSYEQYF